The 3 T cell receptor beta chains below all came from one sample that was sequenced in a study of human T cells and chemical hapten exposure. Time point reported: patch test 2, 6 weeks after DPC sensitization. Treatment specified: therapeutic diphenylcyclopropenone sensitization with weekly scalp DPC. Using its own MiXCR run on the RACE reads, TCRdb lists one record per CDR3 protein. The sample has some 350,000 distinct CDR3 sequences, roughly 6% seen once. The source was whole blood, collected in connection with sensitization to the hapten diphenylcyclopropenone (DPC). Every receptor here comes from a woman aged 18 to 35 with alopecia areata. Some clones in this sample may be carry-over from other donors' samples.

This clonotype was observed many times. The chain carries TRBV28 and TRBJ1-5, with a tentative D call TRBD1 (5 bases). This CDR3 has 18 amino acids. Deletions cut 1 base from V and 4 bases from J, with 20 bases between. CDR1 is MDHEN and CDR2 is SYDVKM in the germline V gene. CDR3 amino acids: CASSLSEGRVGKNQPQHF. The CDR3 nucleotides are TGTGCCAGCAGTTTATCCGAGGGCAGGGTGGGAAAAAATCAGCCCCAGCATTTT.

This clonotype was recorded a few times. V is TRBV20-1 and J is TRBJ2-3, with D unclear. Germline CDR1 reads DFQATT; CDR2 reads SNEGSKA (reference sequence). The germline V and J ends were trimmed by 3 bases and 0 bases, with 10 bases remaining between them. The length of the CDR3 is 14 residues. In DNA, the CDR3 is TGCAGTGCTAGTACAGACGACAGCACAGATACGCAGTATTTT. It is translated as CSASTDDSTDTQYF.

This clonotype was counted only a few times. The chain is built from TRBV7-9 and TRBJ1-1; perhaps TRBD1 as D (6 bases). V was shortened by 5 bases and J by 0 bases, with 10 bases between the two germline ends. Germline CDR1 SEHNR, CDR2 FQNEAQ (reference sequence). CDR3 length: 14 amino acids. DNA of the CDR3: TGTGCCAGCAGCCGGACAGCACTGAACACTGAAGCTTTCTTT. It is translated as CASSRTALNTEAFF.